This T cell receptor beta chain was sequenced in a study of sequential checkpoint blockade in melanoma (dated by TCRdb to between 2018 and 2021). About the study as a whole: Patients were assigned by 1:1 randomization to either first-line nivolumab followed by ipilimumab (arm A) or ipilimumab followed by nivolumab (arm B). Maintenance nivolumab was given following each of the two trial sequences. TCRbeta immunosequencing was performed on DNA from roughly 99 pretreatment melanoma tumor samples. Matched tumor biopsies were taken from over 20 patients before treatment and at week 13, after single-agent nivolumab (arm A) or ipilimumab (arm B). The same lesion was the source of around 80% of the matched pre- and post-treatment tumor biopsy pairs.

Overall study results and their limits: The response-prediction model combining TCR metrics and mutation burden needs validation in larger, independent patient cohorts. Among patients in the nivolumab-first arm (arm A), tumor TIL clonality before treatment was associated with response (P = .04). Tumor T-cell fraction and clonality correlated with PD-L1 staining and CD8+ T-cell counts but not with mutational load. Small sample sizes and reduced statistical power limited the within-arm analyses of tumor T-cell fraction. Patients with increases in tumor T-cell fraction and clonality by week 13 were approximately 30 times more likely to achieve clinical benefit.

The sample's treatment or condition, from its label and the paper: randomized to nivolumab then ipilimumab (arm A) or the reverse (arm B). No trial patient had received prior DNA-damaging chemotherapy. Samples came from patients with melanoma in CheckMate 064, a randomized, open-label phase II trial of sequential checkpoint blockade. Genomic DNA from formalin-fixed paraffin-embedded (FFPE) tissue samples served as the input for tumor TCR sequencing. This clone appeared a few times. There is no known antigen for this receptor. No base quality information exists; no much larger clone differs at one position. The immunoSEQ Assay was used to immunosequence TCRbeta CDR3 regions from genomic DNA. Before high-throughput sequencing, the genomic DNA was amplified using bias-controlled multiplex PCR. On the study's bioinformatics: To quantify the absolute abundance of each unique TCRbeta CDR3 region, the sequences were collapsed and filtered. Clonality, defined as 1 minus Pielou's evenness, was calculated using productive rearrangements only. To compute tumor T-cell fraction, TCRbeta template counts were normalized to usable DNA, with usable DNA estimated from several housekeeping genes. A previously published method was used to identify clones with significantly greater frequencies in on-treatment samples than in baseline samples. TCRdb re-hosts the immuneACCESS table, in-frame sequences only. Its copies lack some clones; in the studies checked, an unresolved V gene accounts for under half of them, and the cause for the rest is not known. The DNA was the basis for D and trimming; V, J and clone size are from that table. This sample has about 3,900 clones in its table, and roughly 23% of those were observed once. The ten largest clones represent roughly 13% of the sample.

This specimen was tumor tissue (inferred from file names), taken from a patient given nivolumab and ipilimumab in sequence. The receptor was isolated from a human donor with melanoma.

The nucleotide sequence reads as follows: TGTGCCAGCAGTCTATCTCCAGCAACTAATGAAAAACTGTTTTTT. Translated, this is CASSLSPATNEKLFF. The chain links TRBV28 with TRBJ1-4; too little of a D gene remains to name it. The CDR3 holds 15 amino acids from the cysteine to the phenylalanine. The entry retains the CDR3 DNA only, 45 bases that are in frame from base 1. CDR1 and CDR2, looked up from the germline V gene, are MDHEN and SYDVKM. Cut back by 5 bases and 0 bases, the V and J ends lie 10 bases apart. With the portions outside the CDR3 filled from the reference TRBV28 and TRBJ1-4 genes, the complete variable region becomes DVKVTQSSRYLVKRTGEKVFLECVQDMDHENMFWYRQDPGLGLRLIYFSYDVKMKEKGDIPEGYSVSREKKERFSLILESASTNQTSMYLCASSLSPATNEKLFFGSGTQLSVL.